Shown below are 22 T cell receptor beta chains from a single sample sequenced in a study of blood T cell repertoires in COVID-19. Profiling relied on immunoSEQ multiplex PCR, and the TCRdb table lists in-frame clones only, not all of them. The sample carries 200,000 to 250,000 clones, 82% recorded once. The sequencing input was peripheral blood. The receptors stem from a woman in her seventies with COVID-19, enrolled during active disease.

The CDR3 reads CASSYVPGLAGVSEQFF. CDR3 nucleotides: TGTGCCAGCAGCTATGTACCGGGACTAGCGGGAGTTAGTGAGCAGTTCTTC. The genes are TRBV7-2 and TRBJ2-1, with TRBD2 identical over 14 bases. CDR1 and CDR2 from the germline V gene are SGHTA and FQGNSA. V shed 4 bases, J shed 9 bases, and the junction held 11 bases outside the gene matches. CDR3 size: 17 residues.

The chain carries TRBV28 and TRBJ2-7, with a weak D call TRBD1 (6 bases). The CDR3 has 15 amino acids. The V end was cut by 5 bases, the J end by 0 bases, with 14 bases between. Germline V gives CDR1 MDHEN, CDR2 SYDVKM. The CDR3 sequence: CASSASDRSSYEQYF. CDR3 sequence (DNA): TGTGCCAGCAGTGCCTCCGACAGGAGCTCCTACGAGCAGTACTTC.

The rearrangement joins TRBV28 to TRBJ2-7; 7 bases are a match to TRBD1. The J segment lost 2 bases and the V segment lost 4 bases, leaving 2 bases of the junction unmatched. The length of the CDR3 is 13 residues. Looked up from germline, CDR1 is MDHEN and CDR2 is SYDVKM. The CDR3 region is CASSWDRAYEQYF. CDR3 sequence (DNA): TGTGCCAGCAGTTGGGACAGAGCCTACGAGCAGTACTTC.

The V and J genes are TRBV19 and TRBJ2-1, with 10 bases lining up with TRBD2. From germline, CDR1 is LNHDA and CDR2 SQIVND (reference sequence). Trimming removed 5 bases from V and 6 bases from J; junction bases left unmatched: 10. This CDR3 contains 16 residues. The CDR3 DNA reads TGTGCCAGTAGTGGGCTAGCGGGAGCTTCGAGCAATGAGCAGTTCTTC. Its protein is CASSGLAGASSNEQFF. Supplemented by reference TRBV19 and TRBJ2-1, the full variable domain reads DGGITQSPKYLFRKEGQNVTLSCEQNLNHDAMYWYRQDPGQGLRLIYYSQIVNDFQKGDIAEGYSVSREKKESFPLTVTSAQKNPTAFYLCASSGLAGASSNEQFFGPGTRLTVL.

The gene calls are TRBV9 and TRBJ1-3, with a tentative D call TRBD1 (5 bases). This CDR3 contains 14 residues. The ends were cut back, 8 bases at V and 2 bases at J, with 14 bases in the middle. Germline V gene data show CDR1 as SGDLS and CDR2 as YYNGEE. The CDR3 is CASHGGSPGNTIYF. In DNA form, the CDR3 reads TGTGCCAGTCACGGGGGTAGCCCTGGAAACACCATATATTTT.

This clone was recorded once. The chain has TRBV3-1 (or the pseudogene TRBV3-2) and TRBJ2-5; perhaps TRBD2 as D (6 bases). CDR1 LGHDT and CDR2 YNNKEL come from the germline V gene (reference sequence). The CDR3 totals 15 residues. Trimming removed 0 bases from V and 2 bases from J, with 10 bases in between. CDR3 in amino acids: CASSQETSGQETQYF. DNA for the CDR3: TGTGCCAGCAGCCAAGAAACCAGCGGGCAAGAGACCCAGTACTTC.

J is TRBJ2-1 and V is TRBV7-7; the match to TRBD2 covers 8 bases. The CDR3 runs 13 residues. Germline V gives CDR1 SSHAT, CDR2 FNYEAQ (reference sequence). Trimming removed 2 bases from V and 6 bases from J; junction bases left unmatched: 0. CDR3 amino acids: CASSLSGSNEQFF. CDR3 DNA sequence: TGTGCCAGCAGCTTAAGCGGGAGCAATGAGCAGTTCTTC. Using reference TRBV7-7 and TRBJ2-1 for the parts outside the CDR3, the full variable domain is GAGVSQSPRYKVTKRGQDVTLRCDPISSHATLYWYQQALGQGPEFLTYFNYEAQPDKSGLPSDRFSAERPEGSISTLTIQRTEQRDSAMYRCASSLSGSNEQFFGPGTRLTVL.

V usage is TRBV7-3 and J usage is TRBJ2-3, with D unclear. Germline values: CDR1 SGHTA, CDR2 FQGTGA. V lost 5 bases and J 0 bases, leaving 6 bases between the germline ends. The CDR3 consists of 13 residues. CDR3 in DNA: TGTGCCAGCAGCCTTTTAAGCACAGATACGCAGTATTTT. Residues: CASSLLSTDTQYF.

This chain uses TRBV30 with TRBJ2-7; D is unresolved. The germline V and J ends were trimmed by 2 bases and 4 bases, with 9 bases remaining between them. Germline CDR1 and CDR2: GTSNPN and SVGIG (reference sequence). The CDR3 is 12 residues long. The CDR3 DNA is TGTGCCTGGAGTTCTACCACTTACGAGCAGTACTTC. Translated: CAWSSTTYEQYF.

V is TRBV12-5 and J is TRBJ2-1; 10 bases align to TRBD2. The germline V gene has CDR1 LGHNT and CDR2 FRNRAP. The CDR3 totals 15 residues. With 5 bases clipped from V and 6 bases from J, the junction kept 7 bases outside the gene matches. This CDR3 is CASGPGLAMINEQFF. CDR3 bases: TGTGCTAGTGGTCCGGGACTAGCGATGATCAATGAGCAGTTCTTC.

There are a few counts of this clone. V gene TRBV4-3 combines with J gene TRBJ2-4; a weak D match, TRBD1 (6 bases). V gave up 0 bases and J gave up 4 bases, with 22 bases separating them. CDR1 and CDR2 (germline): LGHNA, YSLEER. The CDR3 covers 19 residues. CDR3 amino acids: CASSQERYLEGTTKNIQYF. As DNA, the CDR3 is TGCGCCAGCAGCCAAGAGCGGTACCTAGAAGGGACAACTAAAAACATTCAGTACTTC.

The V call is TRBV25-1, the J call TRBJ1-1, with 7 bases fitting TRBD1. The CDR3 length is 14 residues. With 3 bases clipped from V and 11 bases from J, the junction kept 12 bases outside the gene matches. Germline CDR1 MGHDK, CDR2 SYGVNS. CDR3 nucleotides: TGTGCCAGCAGTGAGCCAGGGGGGAGTTTCGGGGCTTTCTTT. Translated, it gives CASSEPGGSFGAFF.

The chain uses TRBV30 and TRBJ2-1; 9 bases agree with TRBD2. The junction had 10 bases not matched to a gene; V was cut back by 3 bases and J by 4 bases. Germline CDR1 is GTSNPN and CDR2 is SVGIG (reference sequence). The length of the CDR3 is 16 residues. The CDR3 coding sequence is TGTGCCTGGAGCCCTCGGGGGGCGGGAGGGTACAATGAGCAGTTCTTC. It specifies CAWSPRGAGGYNEQFF.

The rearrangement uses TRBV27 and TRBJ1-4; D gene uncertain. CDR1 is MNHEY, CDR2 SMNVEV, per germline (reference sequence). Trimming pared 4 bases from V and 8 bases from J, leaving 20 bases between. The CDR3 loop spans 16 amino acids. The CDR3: CASSSLMGQGGEKLFF. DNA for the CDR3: TGTGCCAGCAGTTCATTAATGGGCCAAGGAGGCGAAAAACTGTTTTTT.

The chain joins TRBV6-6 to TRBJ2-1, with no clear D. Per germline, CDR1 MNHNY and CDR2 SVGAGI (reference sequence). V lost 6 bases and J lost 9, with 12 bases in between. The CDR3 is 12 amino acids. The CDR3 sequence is CASRLTNREQFF. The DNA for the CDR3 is TGTGCCAGCAGACTAACGAACCGTGAGCAGTTCTTC.

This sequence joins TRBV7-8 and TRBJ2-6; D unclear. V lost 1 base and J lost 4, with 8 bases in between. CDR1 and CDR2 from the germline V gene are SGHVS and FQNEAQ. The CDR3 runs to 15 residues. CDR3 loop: CASSLGGTGANVLTF. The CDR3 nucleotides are TGTGCCAGCAGCTTAGGCGGTACCGGGGCCAACGTCCTGACTTTC.

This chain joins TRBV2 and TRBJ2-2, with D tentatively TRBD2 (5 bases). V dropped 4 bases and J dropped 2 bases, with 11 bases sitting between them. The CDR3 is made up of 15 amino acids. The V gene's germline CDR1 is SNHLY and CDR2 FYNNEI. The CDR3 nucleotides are TGTGCCAGCAGTGTATCAAGGACTAACACCGGGGAGCTGTTTTTT. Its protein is CASSVSRTNTGELFF.

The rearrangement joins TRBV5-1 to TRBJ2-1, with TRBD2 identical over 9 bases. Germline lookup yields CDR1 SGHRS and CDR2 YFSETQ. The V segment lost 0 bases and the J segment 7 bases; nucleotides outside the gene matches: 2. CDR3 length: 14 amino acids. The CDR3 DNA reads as TGCGCCAGCAGCTTGGGGAGCGGGAGGAATGAGCAGTTCTTC. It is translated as CASSLGSGRNEQFF.

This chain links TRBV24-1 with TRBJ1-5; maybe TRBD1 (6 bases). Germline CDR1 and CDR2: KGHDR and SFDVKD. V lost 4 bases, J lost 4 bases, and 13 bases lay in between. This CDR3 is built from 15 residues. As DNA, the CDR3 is TGTGCCACCAGTGACCAGACAGGAAATAATCAGCCCCAGCATTTT. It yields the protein CATSDQTGNNQPQHF.

CDR3 nucleotide sequence: TGTGCCAGCAGCCTGCCGGGACAGTACTACGAGCAGTACTTC. Amino acid sequence: CASSLPGQYYEQYF. The genes are TRBV5-5 and TRBJ2-7; 7 nucleotides match TRBD1. The J segment lost 3 bases and the V segment lost 4 bases, leaving 7 bases of the junction unmatched. Germline CDR1 and CDR2: SGHKS and YYEKEE (reference sequence). The CDR3 is made up of 14 amino acids. The whole variable domain, remainder taken from reference TRBV5-5 and TRBJ2-7, is DAGVTQSPTHLIKTRGQQVTLRCSPISGHKSVSWYQQVLGQGPQFIFQYYEKEERGRGNFPDRFSARQFPNYSSELNVNALLLGDSALYLCASSLPGQYYEQYFGPGTRLTVT.

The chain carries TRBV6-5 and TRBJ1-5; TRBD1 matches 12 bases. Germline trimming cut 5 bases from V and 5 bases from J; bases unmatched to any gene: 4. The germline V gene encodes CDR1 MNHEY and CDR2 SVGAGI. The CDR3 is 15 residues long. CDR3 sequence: CASSRDRGLHQPQHF. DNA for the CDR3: TGTGCCAGCAGTCGGGACAGGGGGCTTCATCAGCCCCAGCATTTT.

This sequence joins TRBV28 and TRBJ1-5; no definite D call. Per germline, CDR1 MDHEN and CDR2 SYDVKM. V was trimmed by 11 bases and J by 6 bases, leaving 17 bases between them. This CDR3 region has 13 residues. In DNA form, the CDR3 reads TGTGCCCTCTCGGGAGGGAAAGGTCAGCCCCAGCATTTT. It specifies CALSGGKGQPQHF.